This TCR beta chain was identified during a study of beta chain features in type 1 diabetes. Study-wide background: The patient and healthy donor groups were comparable for age, gender and cell yields. Over all samples combined, about 99,000,000 sorted cells were examined.

Points from the study as a whole: Any role of HLA type in TCRB rearrangement remained unresolved here.

The table lists this clone with a count of one. The target antigen is unknown. The authors took one heparinised blood draw, averaging about 110 mL, from each donor. The sequenced template was cDNA made from the entire isolated RNA. Generated by immunoSEQ multiplex PCR, the TCRdb table keeps only in-frame clones and is missing some. The sample has some 300,000 clones, roughly 8% seen once. The germline CDR1 and CDR2 sequences are MNHNS and SASEGT. V shed 3 bases and J shed 6 bases, with 13 bases lying between them. The CDR3 totals 14 residues. What was sequenced was central memory CD4+ T cells from blood. V is TRBV6-1 and J is TRBJ2-3; possibly TRBD1 for D (6 bases). The receptor's source is a woman aged 18-29 years in good health. Here the CDR3 DNA reads TGTGCCAGCAGTGACGAGCCAGGGGCCGATACGCAGTATTTT. This encodes CASSDEPGADTQYF.